This T cell receptor (beta chain) appears in the sequencing data of a study of blood T cells in healthy people across ages. Across the study: When template switching was applied, about one barcoded beta molecule was captured per two T cells. Findings and caveats of the study: Long-lived and aged donors differed, with more naive CD4+ cells and higher diversity in the long-lived. A roughly linear fall in TCR beta diversity per million T cells was seen with increasing age.

Each sample gave at least 7 million isolated PBMCs. V dropped 5 bases and J dropped 3 bases, with 14 bases sitting between them. This CDR3 is 14 amino acids long. PCR was performed a second time for about 7 to 11 cycles using a sample-barcoded 5' primer and a J-beta primer mix. TCRdb reanalysed the 5' RACE reads using MiXCR and keeps one entry per CDR3 protein. The data show roughly 800,000 distinct CDR3 sequences, 55% to 70% seen once. This clonotype was observed a few times. No antigen is known for it. The sequence came from a man aged 25-45 years in good health. Material for sequencing was blood. The chain employs TRBV12-3 or TRBV12-4 and TRBJ2-7; TRBD2 is a possible D gene (7 bases). The CDR3, as DNA: TGTGCCAGCAGTGGGGGGCTAGCGGACTACGAGCAGTACTTC. Protein: CASSGGLADYEQYF.